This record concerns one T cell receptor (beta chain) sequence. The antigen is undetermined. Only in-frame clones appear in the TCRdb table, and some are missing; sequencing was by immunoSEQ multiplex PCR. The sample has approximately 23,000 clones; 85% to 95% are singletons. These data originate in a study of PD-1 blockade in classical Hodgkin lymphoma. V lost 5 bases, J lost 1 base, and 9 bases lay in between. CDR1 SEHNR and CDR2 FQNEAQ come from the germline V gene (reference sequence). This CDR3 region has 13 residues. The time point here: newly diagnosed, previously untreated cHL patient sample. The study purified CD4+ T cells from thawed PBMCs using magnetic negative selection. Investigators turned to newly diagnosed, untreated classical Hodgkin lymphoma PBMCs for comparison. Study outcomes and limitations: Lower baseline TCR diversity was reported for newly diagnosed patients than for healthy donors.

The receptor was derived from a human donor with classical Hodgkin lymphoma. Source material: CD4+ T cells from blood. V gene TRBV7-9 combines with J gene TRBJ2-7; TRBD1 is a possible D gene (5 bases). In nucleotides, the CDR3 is TGTGCCAGCAGCGCGGCAGGGTCCTACGAGCAGTACTTC. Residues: CASSAAGSYEQYF. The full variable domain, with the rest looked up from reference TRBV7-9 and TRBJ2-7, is DTGVSQNPRHKITKRGQNVTFRCDPISEHNRLYWYRQTLGQGPEFLTYFQNEAQLEKSRLLSDRFSAERPKGSFSTLEIQRTEQGDSAMYLCASSAAGSYEQYFGPGTRLTVT.